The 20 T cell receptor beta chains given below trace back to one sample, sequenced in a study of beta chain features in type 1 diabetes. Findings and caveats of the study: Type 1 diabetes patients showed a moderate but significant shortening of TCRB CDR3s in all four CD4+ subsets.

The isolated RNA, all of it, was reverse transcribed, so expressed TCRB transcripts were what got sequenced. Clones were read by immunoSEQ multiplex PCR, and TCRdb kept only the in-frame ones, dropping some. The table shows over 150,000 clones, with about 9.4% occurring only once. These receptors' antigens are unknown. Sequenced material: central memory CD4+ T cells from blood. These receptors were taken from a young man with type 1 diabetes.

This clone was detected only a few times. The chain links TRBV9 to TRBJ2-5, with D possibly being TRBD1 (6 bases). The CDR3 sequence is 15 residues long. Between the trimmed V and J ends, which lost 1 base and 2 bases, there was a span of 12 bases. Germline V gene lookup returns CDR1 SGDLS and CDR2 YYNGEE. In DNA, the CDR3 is TGTGCCAGCAGCGTATTGGGGGACACTCAAGAGACCCAGTACTTC. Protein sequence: CASSVLGDTQETQYF.

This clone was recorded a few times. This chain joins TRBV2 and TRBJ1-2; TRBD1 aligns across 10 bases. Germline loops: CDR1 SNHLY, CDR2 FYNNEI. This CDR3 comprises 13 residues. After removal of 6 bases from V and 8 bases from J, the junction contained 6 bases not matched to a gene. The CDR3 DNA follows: TGTGCCAGCAGCTCGGACAGGGGGAACGGCTACACCTTC. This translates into CASSSDRGNGYTF.

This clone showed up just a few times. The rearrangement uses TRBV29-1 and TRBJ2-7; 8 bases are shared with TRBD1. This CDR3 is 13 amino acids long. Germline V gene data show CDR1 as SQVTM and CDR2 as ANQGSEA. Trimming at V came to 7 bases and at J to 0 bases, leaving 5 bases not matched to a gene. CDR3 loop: CSASTGGSYEQYF. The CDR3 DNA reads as TGCAGCGCCTCAACAGGGGGCTCCTACGAGCAGTACTTC.

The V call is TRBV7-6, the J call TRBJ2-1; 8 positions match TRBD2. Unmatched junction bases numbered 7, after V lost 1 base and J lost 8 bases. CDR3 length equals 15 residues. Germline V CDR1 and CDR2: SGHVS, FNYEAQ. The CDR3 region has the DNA TGTGCCAGCAGCTTAGGGCTAGCGGGTGCGGATGAGCAGTTCTTC. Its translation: CASSLGLAGADEQFF.

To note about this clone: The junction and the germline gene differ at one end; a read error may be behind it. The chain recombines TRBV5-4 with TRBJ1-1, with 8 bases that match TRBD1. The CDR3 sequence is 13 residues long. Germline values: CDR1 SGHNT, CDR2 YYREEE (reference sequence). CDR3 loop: CASSQAGQGKAFF. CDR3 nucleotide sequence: TGCGCCAGCAGCCAAGCCGGACAGGGTAAAGCTTTCTTT.

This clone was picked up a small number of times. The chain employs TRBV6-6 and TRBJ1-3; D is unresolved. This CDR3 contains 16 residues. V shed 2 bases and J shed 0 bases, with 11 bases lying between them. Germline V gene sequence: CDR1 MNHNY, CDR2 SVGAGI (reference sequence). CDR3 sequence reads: CASSYASIFSGNTIYF. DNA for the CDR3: TGTGCCAGCAGTTACGCCAGTATCTTCTCTGGAAACACCATATATTTT.

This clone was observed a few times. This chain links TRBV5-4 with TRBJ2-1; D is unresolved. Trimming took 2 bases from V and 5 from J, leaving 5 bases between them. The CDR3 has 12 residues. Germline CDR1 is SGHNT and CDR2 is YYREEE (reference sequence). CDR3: CASSFPNNEQFF. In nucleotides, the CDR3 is TGTGCCAGCAGCTTCCCCAACAATGAGCAGTTCTTC.

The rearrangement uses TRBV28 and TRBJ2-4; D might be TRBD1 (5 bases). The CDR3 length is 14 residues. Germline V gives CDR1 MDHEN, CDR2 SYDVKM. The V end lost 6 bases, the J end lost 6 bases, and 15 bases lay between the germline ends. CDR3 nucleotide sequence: TGTGCCAGCAGCTCGGCAGGGCCGAGAAACATTCAGTACTTC. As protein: CASSSAGPRNIQYF.

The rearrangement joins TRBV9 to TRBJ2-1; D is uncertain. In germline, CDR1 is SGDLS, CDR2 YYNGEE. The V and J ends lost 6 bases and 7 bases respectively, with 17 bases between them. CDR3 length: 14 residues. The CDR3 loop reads CASNLDPSRNEQFF. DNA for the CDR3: TGTGCCAGCAACCTTGACCCCTCCAGGAATGAGCAGTTCTTC.

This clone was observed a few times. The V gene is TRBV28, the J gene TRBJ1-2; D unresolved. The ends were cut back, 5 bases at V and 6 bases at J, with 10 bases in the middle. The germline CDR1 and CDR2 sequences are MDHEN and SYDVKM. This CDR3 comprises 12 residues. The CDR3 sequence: CASSDQADGYTF. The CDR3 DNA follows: TGTGCCAGCAGTGATCAAGCGGATGGCTACACCTTC.

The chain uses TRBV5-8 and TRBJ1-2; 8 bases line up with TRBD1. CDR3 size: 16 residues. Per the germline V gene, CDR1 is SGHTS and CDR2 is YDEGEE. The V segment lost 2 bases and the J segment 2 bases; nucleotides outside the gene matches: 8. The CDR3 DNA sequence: TGTGCCAGCAGCTTCACCCCAGGGACAGGAAACTATGGCTACACCTTC. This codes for CASSFTPGTGNYGYTF.

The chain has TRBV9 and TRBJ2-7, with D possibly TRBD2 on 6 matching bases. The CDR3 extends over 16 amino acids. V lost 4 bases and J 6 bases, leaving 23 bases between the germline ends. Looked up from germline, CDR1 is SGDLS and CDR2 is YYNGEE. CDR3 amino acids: CASSPSTGPGSPEQYF. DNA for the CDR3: TGTGCCAGCAGCCCCTCTACCGGCCCCGGGAGTCCCGAGCAGTACTTC.

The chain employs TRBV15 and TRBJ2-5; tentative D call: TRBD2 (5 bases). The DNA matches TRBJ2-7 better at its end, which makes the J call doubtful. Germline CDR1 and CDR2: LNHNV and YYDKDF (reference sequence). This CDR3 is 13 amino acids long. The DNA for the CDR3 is TGTGCCACCAGCAGAGATAGAGGGCGCGAGCAGTACTTC. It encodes CATSRDRGREQYF.

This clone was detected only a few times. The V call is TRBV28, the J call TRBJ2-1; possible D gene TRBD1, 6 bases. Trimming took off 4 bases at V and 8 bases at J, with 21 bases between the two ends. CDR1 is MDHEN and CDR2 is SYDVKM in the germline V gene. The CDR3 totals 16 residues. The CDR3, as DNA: TGTGCCAGCAGTTCTAAACAGGGCTTCGGATTCCATGAGCAGTTCTTC. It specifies CASSSKQGFGFHEQFF. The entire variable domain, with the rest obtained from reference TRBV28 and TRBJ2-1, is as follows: DVKVTQSSRYLVKRTGEKVFLECVQDMDHENMFWYRQDPGLGLRLIYFSYDVKMKEKGDIPEGYSVSREKKERFSLILESASTNQTSMYLCASSSKQGFGFHEQFFGPGTRLTVL.

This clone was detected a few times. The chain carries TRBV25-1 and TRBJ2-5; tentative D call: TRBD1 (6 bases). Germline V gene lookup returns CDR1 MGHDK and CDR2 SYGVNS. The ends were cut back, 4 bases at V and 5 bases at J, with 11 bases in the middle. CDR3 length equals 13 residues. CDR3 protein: CASSVGGVETQYF. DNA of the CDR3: TGTGCCAGCAGTGTAGGGGGAGTGGAGACCCAGTACTTC.

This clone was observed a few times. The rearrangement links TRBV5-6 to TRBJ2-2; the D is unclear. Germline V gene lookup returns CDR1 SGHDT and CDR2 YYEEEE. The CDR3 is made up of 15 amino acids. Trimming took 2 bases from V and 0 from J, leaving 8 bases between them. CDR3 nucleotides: TGTGCCAGCAGCTTCGACTTCCCGAACACCGGGGAGCTGTTTTTT. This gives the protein CASSFDFPNTGELFF.

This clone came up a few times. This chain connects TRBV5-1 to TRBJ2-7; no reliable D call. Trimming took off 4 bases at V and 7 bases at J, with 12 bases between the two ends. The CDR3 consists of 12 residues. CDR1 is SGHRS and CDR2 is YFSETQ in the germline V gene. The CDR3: CASSRYGGEQYF. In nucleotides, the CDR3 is TGCGCCAGCAGCCGATATGGCGGTGAGCAGTACTTC. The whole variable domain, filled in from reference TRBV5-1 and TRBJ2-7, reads KAGVTQTPRYLIKTRGQQVTLSCSPISGHRSVSWYQQTPGQGLQFLFEYFSETQRNKGNFPGRFSGRQFSNSRSEMNVSTLELGDSALYLCASSRYGGEQYFGPGTRLTVT.

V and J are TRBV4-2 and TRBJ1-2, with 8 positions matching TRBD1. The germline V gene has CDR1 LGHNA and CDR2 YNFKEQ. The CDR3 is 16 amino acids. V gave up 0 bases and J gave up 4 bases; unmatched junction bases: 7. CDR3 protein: CASSQDLGQGLYGYTF. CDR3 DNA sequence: TGTGCCAGCAGCCAAGATCTTGGACAGGGACTCTATGGCTACACCTTC.

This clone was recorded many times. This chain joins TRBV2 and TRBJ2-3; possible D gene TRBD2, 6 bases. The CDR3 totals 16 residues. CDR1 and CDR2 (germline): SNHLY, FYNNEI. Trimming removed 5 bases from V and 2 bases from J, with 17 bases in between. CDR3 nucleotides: TGTGCCAGCAGTAGAGTCTATAGCGGCGTCACAGATACGCAGTATTTT. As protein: CASSRVYSGVTDTQYF. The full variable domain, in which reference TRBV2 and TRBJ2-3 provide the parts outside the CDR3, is EPEVTQTPSHQVTQMGQEVILRCVPISNHLYFYWYRQILGQKVEFLVSFYNNEISEKSEIFDDQFSVERPDGSNFTLKIRSTKLEDSAMYFCASSRVYSGVTDTQYFGPGTRLTVL.

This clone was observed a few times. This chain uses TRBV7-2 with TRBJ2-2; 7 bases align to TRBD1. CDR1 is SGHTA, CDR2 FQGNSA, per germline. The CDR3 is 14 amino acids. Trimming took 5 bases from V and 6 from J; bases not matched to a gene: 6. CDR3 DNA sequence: TGTGCCAGCAGCCCCGACAGGGCCCCCGGGGAGCTGTTTTTT. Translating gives CASSPDRAPGELFF.